Below are 27 T cell receptor beta chains sequenced from a single sample in a study of blood T cells in healthy people across ages. Using a J-beta primer mix together with a sample-barcoded 5' primer, a second PCR was run for roughly 6 to 11 cycles. One entry per CDR3 protein, called by TCRdb with MiXCR from the 5' RACE reads. The sample includes roughly 1,500,000 distinct CDR3 sequences, 35% to 45% seen only once; the top ten take 7.9%. The sample taken for sequencing was blood. The receptor source for this set is a woman aged 18-30 years in good health.

This clonotype was seen more than once but under ten times. The chain couples TRBV5-1 to TRBJ2-7, with 7 bases that match TRBD1. Trimming took 5 bases from V and 2 from J; bases not matched to a gene: 4. The germline V gene has CDR1 SGHRS and CDR2 YFSETQ. This CDR3 spans 13 amino acids. The CDR3 region is CASRRGQAYEQYF. CDR3 DNA sequence: TGCGCCAGCAGACGCGGACAGGCCTACGAGCAGTACTTC.

Points on this clonotype: A read error may account for a junction end that differs from germline. This CDR3 reads CATSRPTANNSPPHF. The CDR3 region has the DNA TGTGCCACCAGCCGACCGACAGCAAATAATTCACCCCCCCACTTT. The J gene is TRBJ1-6, the V gene TRBV15, with D maybe TRBD1 (5 bases). The germline V gene encodes CDR1 LNHNV and CDR2 YYDKDF (reference sequence). The CDR3 is made up of 15 amino acids.

This clonotype occurred a few times. The chain joins TRBV5-1 to TRBJ1-2; no clear D gene. Deletions cut 1 base from V and 5 bases from J, with 12 bases between. This CDR3 contains 14 residues. CDR1 is SGHRS and CDR2 is YFSETQ in the germline V gene. The CDR3 bases are TGCGCCAGCAGCTTGAATGTCGCGCGATATGGCTACACCTTC. It specifies CASSLNVARYGYTF. The full variable domain, rest sourced from reference TRBV5-1 and TRBJ1-2, is KAGVTQTPRYLIKTRGQQVTLSCSPISGHRSVSWYQQTPGQGLQFLFEYFSETQRNKGNFPGRFSGRQFSNSRSEMNVSTLELGDSALYLCASSLNVARYGYTFGSGTRLTVV.

This clonotype appeared a few times. The chain combines TRBV7-2 with TRBJ2-3, with D perhaps matching TRBD2 (5 bases). Trimming took off 1 base at V and 4 bases at J, with 9 bases between the two ends. Germline lookup yields CDR1 SGHTA and CDR2 FQGNSA. CDR3 length equals 14 residues. The DNA for the CDR3 is TGTGCCAGCAGCTTAGTTAGAGGGCCAGATACGCAGTATTTT. Protein: CASSLVRGPDTQYF.

V usage is TRBV5-1 and J usage is TRBJ1-5, with TRBD1 matching 7 bases. Losses at the gene ends were 4 bases for V and 7 bases for J; bases not matched to a gene: 11. This CDR3 has 15 residues. Germline loops: CDR1 SGHRS, CDR2 YFSETQ. The CDR3 loop reads CASSPDAGGEQPQHF. DNA for the CDR3: TGCGCCAGCAGCCCGGACGCAGGGGGGGAACAGCCCCAGCATTTT.

This clonotype turned up a few times. The genes are TRBV6-5 and TRBJ1-2; 8 bases are shared with TRBD1. Germline CDR1 and CDR2: MNHEY and SVGAGI. V trimming: 7 bases; J trimming: 8 bases; junction bases outside the gene matches: 9. CDR3 length: 13 amino acids. CDR3 protein: CASTPTGAYGYTF. The CDR3 nucleotides read TGTGCCAGCACCCCGACAGGGGCTTACGGCTACACCTTC.

This clonotype appeared a few times. The CDR3, as DNA: TGTGCCAGCAGCGCGGGGGACAGTAATGAAAAACTGTTTTTT. It translates to CASSAGDSNEKLFF. This chain connects TRBV9 to TRBJ1-4, with 7 positions matching TRBD1. The CDR3 totals 14 residues. Per germline, CDR1 SGDLS and CDR2 YYNGEE. The J segment lost 4 bases and the V segment lost 3 bases, leaving 3 bases of the junction unmatched.

The chain employs TRBV29-1 and TRBJ2-3; no reliable D call. With 7 bases removed from V and 0 bases from J, the gap between germline ends came to 8 bases. The CDR3 sequence is 12 residues long. CDR1 and CDR2 (germline): SQVTM, ANQGSEA. The CDR3 region is CSAETSTDTQYF. The DNA for the CDR3 is TGCAGCGCCGAGACTAGCACAGATACGCAGTATTTT.

This clonotype was detected only a few times. The chain carries TRBV6-6 and TRBJ2-5; a weak D match, TRBD1 (6 bases). The CDR3 is 17 amino acids. V was shortened by 0 bases and J by 5 bases, with 19 bases between the two germline ends. Germline CDR1 MNHNY, CDR2 SVGAGI (reference sequence). In DNA form, the CDR3 reads TGTGCCAGCAGTTACTCGGGTTCGGTATACCAGGGGGAGACCCAGTACTTC. Its protein product is CASSYSGSVYQGETQYF.

Comment on this clonotype: Because the CDR3 is missing its conserved closing phenylalanine or tryptophan, this is likely a read error. The V call is TRBV9, the J call TRBJ1-1; maybe TRBD1 (5 bases). The CDR3 consists of 14 residues. Per germline, CDR1 SGDLS and CDR2 YYNGEE. V dropped 2 bases and J dropped 3 bases, with 11 bases sitting between them. In DNA, the CDR3 is TGTGCCAGCAGCGTCGGCCAGGGAGACACTGAAGCTTTCGTT. Its protein is CASSVGQGDTEAFV.

Notes on this clonotype: Germline is not matched at one junction end, which may reflect a read error. The V call is TRBV7-7, the J call TRBJ2-1; TRBD2 aligns across 13 bases. Germline V CDR1 and CDR2: SSHAT, FNYEAQ (reference sequence). This CDR3 has 15 residues. DNA of the CDR3: TGTGCTAGCAGCACCGGACTAGCGGGGGAGGAGACCCAGTTCTTC. Protein: CASSTGLAGEETQFF.

This chain links TRBV12-3 or TRBV12-4 with TRBJ2-4; 9 nucleotides line up with TRBD2. The J call is uncertain, as TRBJ2-7 better fits the DNA end. This CDR3 has 14 residues. This CDR3 is CASSGSGGRNEQYF. In DNA form, the CDR3 reads TGTGCCAGCAGTGGGAGCGGGGGGAGGAACGAGCAGTACTTC.

The genes are TRBV7-9 and TRBJ2-1; D may be TRBD1 (5 bases). Trimming took off 5 bases at V and 13 bases at J, with 18 bases between the two ends. The CDR3 is made up of 13 amino acids. The germline gives CDR1 SEHNR, CDR2 FQNEAQ (reference sequence). The CDR3 sequence is CASSGHAQETQFF. The DNA of the CDR3 is TGTGCCAGCAGCGGACACGCCCAAGAGACCCAGTTCTTC. Full variable domain (rest looked up from reference TRBV7-9 and TRBJ2-1): DTGVSQNPRHKITKRGQNVTFRCDPISEHNRLYWYRQTLGQGPEFLTYFQNEAQLEKSRLLSDRFSAERPKGSFSTLEIQRTEQGDSAMYLCASSGHAQETQFFGPGTRLTVL.

The V and J genes are TRBV5-1 and TRBJ2-3; weak D call: TRBD2 (6 bases). V was shortened by 0 bases and J by 2 bases, with 13 bases between the two germline ends. The germline V gene has CDR1 SGHRS and CDR2 YFSETQ. The CDR3 is 16 residues long. DNA for the CDR3: TGCGCCAGCAGCTTGGCTGGAGGGGCCCTCACAGATACGCAGTATTTT. It encodes CASSLAGGALTDTQYF.

The rearrangement joins TRBV9 to TRBJ2-1, with 10 positions matching TRBD2. V shed 1 base, J shed 1 base, and the junction held 8 bases outside the gene matches. Germline V lookup: CDR1 SGDLS, CDR2 YYNGEE. CDR3 length equals 18 residues. CDR3: CASSVTLAGVLSYNEQFF. CDR3 nucleotide sequence: TGTGCCAGCAGCGTAACCCTAGCGGGAGTTCTATCCTACAATGAGCAGTTCTTC.

The genes are TRBV7-9 and TRBJ2-1, with 13 positions matching TRBD2. The CDR3 has 18 amino acids. Germline assignment: CDR1 SEHNR and CDR2 FQNEAQ (reference sequence). J was trimmed by 10 bases and V by 2 bases; bases with no gene match: 14. This chain's CDR3 is CASSLRGGLAGALDEQFF. The CDR3 region has the DNA TGTGCCAGCAGCTTAAGGGGCGGACTAGCGGGAGCTTTGGACGAGCAGTTCTTC. The variable domain in full, with the rest retrieved from reference TRBV7-9 and TRBJ2-1, is DTGVSQNPRHKITKRGQNVTFRCDPISEHNRLYWYRQTLGQGPEFLTYFQNEAQLEKSRLLSDRFSAERPKGSFSTLEIQRTEQGDSAMYLCASSLRGGLAGALDEQFFGPGTRLTVL.

The chain recombines TRBV6-1 with TRBJ1-2; the D is unclear. The CDR3 extends over 16 amino acids. V was trimmed by 3 bases and J by 3 bases, leaving 17 bases between them. Germline V gene sequence: CDR1 MNHNS, CDR2 SASEGT. The CDR3 is CASSEFTVTSDYGYTF. CDR3 DNA sequence: TGTGCCAGCAGTGAGTTTACAGTCACCTCCGACTATGGCTACACCTTC.

This chain uses TRBV25-1 with TRBJ2-6; 10 bases fit TRBD1. The germline CDR1 and CDR2 sequences are MGHDK and SYGVNS. There are 21 residues in the CDR3. Unmatched junction bases numbered 13, after V lost 2 bases and J lost 0 bases. The CDR3 DNA reads as TGTGCCAGCAGTGAAGTGGGGACAGGGGACCTACAGAGCTCTGGGGCCAACGTCCTGACTTTC. It is translated as CASSEVGTGDLQSSGANVLTF.

A single count supports this clonotype. The chain links TRBV6-1 to TRBJ2-3; 10 bases map to TRBD1. This CDR3 has 14 amino acids. Germline V gives CDR1 MNHNS, CDR2 SASEGT. V lost 6 bases to trimming and J lost 5 bases; unmatched junction nucleotides: 5. The CDR3 sequence: CASRAGTGEDTQYF. The CDR3 nucleotides read TGTGCCAGCAGGGCCGGGACAGGGGAAGATACGCAGTATTTT.

The chain employs TRBV18 and TRBJ2-1; D is possibly TRBD1 or TRBD2 (5 bases each). This CDR3 spans 14 amino acids. The ends were cut back, 8 bases at V and 3 bases at J, with 14 bases in the middle. Germline V gene sequence: CDR1 KGHSH, CDR2 LQKENI. The CDR3 region has the DNA TGTGCCAGCCGACCGGGACGGATCTACAATGAGCAGTTCTTC. Protein product: CASRPGRIYNEQFF.

V and J are TRBV3-1 and TRBJ2-1, with 7 nucleotides matching TRBD2. The germline gives CDR1 LGHDT, CDR2 YNNKEL (reference sequence). V shed 2 bases, J shed 1 base, and the junction held 11 bases outside the gene matches. CDR3 size: 18 residues. The CDR3 here is CASSQLAERARSYNEQFF. CDR3 coding DNA: TGTGCCAGCAGCCAACTAGCGGAGAGGGCTCGGTCCTACAATGAGCAGTTCTTC.

This clonotype was picked up a small number of times. The V gene is TRBV7-9, the J gene TRBJ2-7; no definite D call. Germline V gene sequence: CDR1 SEHNR, CDR2 FQNEAQ (reference sequence). V gave up 5 bases and J gave up 2 bases, with 22 bases separating them. CDR3 size: 17 residues. The CDR3 region is CASSAQRTDLRTYEQYF. CDR3 in DNA: TGTGCCAGCAGCGCGCAACGGACGGACCTCCGAACCTACGAGCAGTACTTC.

The chain couples TRBV20-1 to TRBJ2-1; possibly TRBD1 for D (5 bases). The CDR3 has 14 amino acids. Trimming pared 0 bases from V and 8 bases from J, leaving 14 bases between. Germline V gene sequence: CDR1 DFQATT, CDR2 SNEGSKA (reference sequence). The CDR3 DNA is TGCAGTGCTAGAGATCGGGCAGGGATATATGAGCAGTTCTTC. Translation gives CSARDRAGIYEQFF.

The chain recombines TRBV12-3 or TRBV12-4 with TRBJ2-2; 7 nucleotides match TRBD2. CDR3 length: 13 residues. V dropped 5 bases and J dropped 6; count of bases not matched to a gene: 3. The CDR3 DNA sequence: TGTGCCAGCAGTAACCGGGAGGCCGGGGAGCTGTTTTTT. Amino acids: CASSNREAGELFF.

V usage is TRBV5-1 and J usage is TRBJ1-2; weak D call: TRBD1 (5 bases). Trimming took off 0 bases at V and 2 bases at J, with 8 bases between the two ends. The CDR3 is 14 residues long. Germline-derived CDR1 and CDR2 are SGHRS and YFSETQ. CDR3 in amino acids: CASSLGQWNYGYTF. CDR3 nucleotide sequence: TGCGCCAGCAGCTTGGGACAGTGGAACTATGGCTACACCTTC.

The chain joins TRBV3-1 to TRBJ2-3; TRBD2 matches 13 bases. The germline V gene has CDR1 LGHDT and CDR2 YNNKEL (reference sequence). V was pared by 9 bases and J by 0 bases, with 6 bases of the junction left unmatched. The CDR3 totals 16 residues. CDR3 bases: TGTGCCAGTTCGGGACTAGCGGGACATAGCACAGATACGCAGTATTTT. This translates into CASSGLAGHSTDTQYF.

With respect to this clonotype: Since a much larger clone is just one base distant, this may be a read error. The gene calls are TRBV20-1 and TRBJ2-5; 8 bases line up with TRBD2. The CDR3 is made up of 16 amino acids. V dropped 5 bases and J dropped 11; count of bases not matched to a gene: 22. Germline V CDR1 and CDR2: DFQATT, SNEGSKA (reference sequence). The CDR3 spells CSAFPWQRGPTNEQYF. In nucleotides, the CDR3 is TGCAGTGCTTTCCCCTGGCAGCGGGGGCCTACTAATGAGCAGTACTTC.